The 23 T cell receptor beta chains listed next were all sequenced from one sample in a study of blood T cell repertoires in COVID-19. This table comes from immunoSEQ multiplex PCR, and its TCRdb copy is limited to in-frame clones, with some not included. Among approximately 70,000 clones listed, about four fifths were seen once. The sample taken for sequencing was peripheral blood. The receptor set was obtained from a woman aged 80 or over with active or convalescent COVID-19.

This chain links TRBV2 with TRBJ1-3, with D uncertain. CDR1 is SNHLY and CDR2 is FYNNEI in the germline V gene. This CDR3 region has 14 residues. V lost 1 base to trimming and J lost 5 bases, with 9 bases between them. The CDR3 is CASSEVVLRNTIYF. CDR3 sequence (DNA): TGTGCCAGCAGTGAAGTCGTACTACGAAACACCATATATTTT.

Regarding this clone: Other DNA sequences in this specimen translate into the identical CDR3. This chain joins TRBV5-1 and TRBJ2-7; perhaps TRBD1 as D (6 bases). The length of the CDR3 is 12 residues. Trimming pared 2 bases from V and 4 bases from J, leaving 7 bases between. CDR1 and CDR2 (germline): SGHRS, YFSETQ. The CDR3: CASSFQGYEQYF. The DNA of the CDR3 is TGCGCCAGCAGCTTCCAGGGGTACGAGCAGTACTTC.

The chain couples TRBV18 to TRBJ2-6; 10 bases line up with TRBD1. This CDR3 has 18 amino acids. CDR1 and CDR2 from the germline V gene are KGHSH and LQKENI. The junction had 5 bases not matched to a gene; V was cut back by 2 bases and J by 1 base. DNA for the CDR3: TGTGCCAGCTCACCAGGGTGGGACAGGGGATCTGGGGCCAACGTCCTGACTTTC. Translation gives CASSPGWDRGSGANVLTF. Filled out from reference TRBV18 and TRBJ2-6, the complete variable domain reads NAGVMQNPRHLVRRRGQEARLRCSPMKGHSHVYWYRQLPEEGLKFMVYLQKENIIDESGMPKERFSAEFPKEGPSILRIQQVVRGDSAAYFCASSPGWDRGSGANVLTFGAGSRLTVL.

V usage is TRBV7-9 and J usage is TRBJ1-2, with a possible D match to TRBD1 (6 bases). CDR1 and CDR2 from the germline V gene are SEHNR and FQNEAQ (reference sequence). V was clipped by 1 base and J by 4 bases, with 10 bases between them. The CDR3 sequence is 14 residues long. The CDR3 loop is CASSLGTGSYGYTF. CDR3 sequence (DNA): TGTGCCAGCAGCTTAGGTACAGGGAGCTATGGCTACACCTTC.

CDR3 residues: CASSQERDEQFF. DNA for the CDR3: TGCGCCAGCAGCCAAGAGAGGGATGAGCAGTTCTTC. This chain joins TRBV4-3 and TRBJ2-1; the D gene is possibly TRBD2 (5 bases). CDR1 LGHNA and CDR2 YSLEER come from the germline V gene. V gave up 0 bases and J gave up 8 bases, with 5 bases separating them. The CDR3 runs 12 residues.

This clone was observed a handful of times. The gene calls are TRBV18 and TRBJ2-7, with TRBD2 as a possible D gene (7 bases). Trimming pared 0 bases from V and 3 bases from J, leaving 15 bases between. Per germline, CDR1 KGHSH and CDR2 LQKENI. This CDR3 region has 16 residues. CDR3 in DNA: TGTGCCAGCTCACCACCGGATAGGGGGGGTCACTACGAGCAGTACTTC. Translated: CASSPPDRGGHYEQYF.

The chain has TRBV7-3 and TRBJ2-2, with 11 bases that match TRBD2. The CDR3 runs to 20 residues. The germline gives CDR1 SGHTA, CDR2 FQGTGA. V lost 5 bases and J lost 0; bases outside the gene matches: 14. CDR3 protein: CASSPPTSGSMAANTGELFF. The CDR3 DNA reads TGTGCCAGCAGCCCCCCCACTAGCGGGAGTATGGCCGCGAACACCGGGGAGCTGTTTTTT. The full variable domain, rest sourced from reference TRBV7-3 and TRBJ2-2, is GAGVSQTPSNKVTEKGKYVELRCDPISGHTALYWYRQSLGQGPEFLIYFQGTGAADDSGLPNDRFFAVRPEGSVSTLKIQRTERGDSAVYLCASSPPTSGSMAANTGELFFGEGSRLTVL.

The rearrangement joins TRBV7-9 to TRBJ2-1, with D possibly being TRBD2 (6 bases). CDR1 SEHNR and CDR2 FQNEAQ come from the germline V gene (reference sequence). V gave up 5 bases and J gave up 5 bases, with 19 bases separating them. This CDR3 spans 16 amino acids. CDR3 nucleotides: TGTGCCAGCAGCCCATCTTTGTGGGGGGACGACAATGAGCAGTTCTTC. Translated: CASSPSLWGDDNEQFF.

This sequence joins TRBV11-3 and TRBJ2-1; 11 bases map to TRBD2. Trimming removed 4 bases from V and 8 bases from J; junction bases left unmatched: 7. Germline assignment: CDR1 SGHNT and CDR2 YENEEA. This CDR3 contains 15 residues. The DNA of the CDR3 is TGTGCCAGCAGCTCGCTACTAGCGGGAGTTGATGAGCAGTTCTTC. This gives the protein CASSSLLAGVDEQFF.

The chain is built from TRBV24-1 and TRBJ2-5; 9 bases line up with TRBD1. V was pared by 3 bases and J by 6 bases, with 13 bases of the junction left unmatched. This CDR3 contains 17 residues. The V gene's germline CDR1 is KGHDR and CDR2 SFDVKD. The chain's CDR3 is CATSDPIGTGHGKTQYF. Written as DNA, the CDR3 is TGTGCCACCAGTGATCCAATTGGGACAGGGCATGGGAAGACCCAGTACTTC.

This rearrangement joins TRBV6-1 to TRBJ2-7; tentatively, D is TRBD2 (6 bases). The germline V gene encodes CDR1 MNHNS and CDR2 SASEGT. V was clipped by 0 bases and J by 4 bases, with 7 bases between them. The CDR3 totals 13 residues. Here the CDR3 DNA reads TGTGCCAGCAGTGAAGCCGCGGGGTACGAGCAGTACTTC. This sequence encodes CASSEAAGYEQYF.

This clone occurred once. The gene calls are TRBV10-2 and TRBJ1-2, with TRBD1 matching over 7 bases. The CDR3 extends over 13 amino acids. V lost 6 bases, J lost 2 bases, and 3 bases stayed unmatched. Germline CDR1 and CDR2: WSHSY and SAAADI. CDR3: CASREQGNYGYTF. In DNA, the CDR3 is TGCGCCAGCAGGGAACAGGGGAACTATGGCTACACCTTC.

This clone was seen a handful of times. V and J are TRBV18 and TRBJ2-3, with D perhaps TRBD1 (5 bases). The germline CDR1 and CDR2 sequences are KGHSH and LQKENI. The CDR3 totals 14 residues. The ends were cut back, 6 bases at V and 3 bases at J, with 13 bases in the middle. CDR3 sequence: CASSRVTATDTQYF. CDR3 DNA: TGTGCCAGCTCGCGAGTGACAGCTACAGATACGCAGTATTTT.

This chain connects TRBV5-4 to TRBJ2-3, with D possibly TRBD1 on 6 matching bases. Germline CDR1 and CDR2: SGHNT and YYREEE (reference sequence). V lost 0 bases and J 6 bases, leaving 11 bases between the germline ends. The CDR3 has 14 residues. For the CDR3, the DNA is TGTGCCAGCAGCTTGGGGACAGCTTCGGATACGCAGTATTTT. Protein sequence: CASSLGTASDTQYF. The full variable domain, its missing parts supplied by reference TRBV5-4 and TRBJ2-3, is ETGVTQSPTHLIKTRGQQVTLRCSSQSGHNTVSWYQQALGQGPQFIFQYYREEENGRGNFPPRFSGLQFPNYSSELNVNALELDDSALYLCASSLGTASDTQYFGPGTRLTVL.

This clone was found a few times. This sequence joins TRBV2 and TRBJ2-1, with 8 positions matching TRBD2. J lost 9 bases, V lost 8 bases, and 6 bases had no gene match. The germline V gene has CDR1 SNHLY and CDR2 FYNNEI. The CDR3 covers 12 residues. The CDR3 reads CASQRGGSEQFF. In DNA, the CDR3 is TGTGCCAGCCAACGGGGGGGCAGTGAGCAGTTCTTC.

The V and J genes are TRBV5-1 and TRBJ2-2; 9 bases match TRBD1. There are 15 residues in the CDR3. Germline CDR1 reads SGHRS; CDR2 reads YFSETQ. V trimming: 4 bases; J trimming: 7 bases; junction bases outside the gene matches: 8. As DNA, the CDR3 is TGCGCCAGCAGCCGACAGGGGGGTTCCAGCGGGGAGCTGTTTTTT. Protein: CASSRQGGSSGELFF. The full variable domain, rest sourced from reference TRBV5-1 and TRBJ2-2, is KAGVTQTPRYLIKTRGQQVTLSCSPISGHRSVSWYQQTPGQGLQFLFEYFSETQRNKGNFPGRFSGRQFSNSRSEMNVSTLELGDSALYLCASSRQGGSSGELFFGEGSRLTVL.

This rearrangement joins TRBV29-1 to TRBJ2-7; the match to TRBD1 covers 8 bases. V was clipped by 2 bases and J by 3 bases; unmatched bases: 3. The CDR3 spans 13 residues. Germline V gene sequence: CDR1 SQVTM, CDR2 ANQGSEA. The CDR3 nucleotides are TGCAGCGTTGAACAGGGGGCCGACTACGAGCAGTACTTC. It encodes CSVEQGADYEQYF.

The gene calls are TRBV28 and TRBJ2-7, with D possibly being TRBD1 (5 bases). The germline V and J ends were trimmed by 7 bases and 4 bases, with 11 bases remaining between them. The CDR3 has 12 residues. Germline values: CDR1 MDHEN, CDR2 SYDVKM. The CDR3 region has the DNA TGTGCCAGCACAGACAGATGGTACGAGCAGTACTTC. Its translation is CASTDRWYEQYF.

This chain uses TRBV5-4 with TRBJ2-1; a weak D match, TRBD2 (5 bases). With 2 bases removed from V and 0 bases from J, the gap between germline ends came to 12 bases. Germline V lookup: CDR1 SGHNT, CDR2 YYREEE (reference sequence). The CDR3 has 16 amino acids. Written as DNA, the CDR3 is TGTGCCAGCAGCTTCCTTGCGGGCAGCTCCTACAATGAGCAGTTCTTC. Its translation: CASSFLAGSSYNEQFF.

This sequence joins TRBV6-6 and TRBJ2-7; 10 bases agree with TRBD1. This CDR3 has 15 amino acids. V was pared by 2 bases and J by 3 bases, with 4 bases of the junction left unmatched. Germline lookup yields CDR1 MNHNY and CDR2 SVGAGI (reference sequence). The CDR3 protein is CASSYPGQGDYEQYF. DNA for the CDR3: TGTGCCAGCAGTTACCCCGGACAGGGGGACTACGAGCAGTACTTC.

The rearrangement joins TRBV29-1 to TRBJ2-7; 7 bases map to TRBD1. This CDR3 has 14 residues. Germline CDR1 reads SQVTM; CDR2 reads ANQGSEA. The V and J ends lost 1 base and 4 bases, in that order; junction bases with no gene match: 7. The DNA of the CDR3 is TGCAGCGTTGAAGTAACAGGGGCAGCATACGAGCAGTACTTC. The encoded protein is CSVEVTGAAYEQYF.

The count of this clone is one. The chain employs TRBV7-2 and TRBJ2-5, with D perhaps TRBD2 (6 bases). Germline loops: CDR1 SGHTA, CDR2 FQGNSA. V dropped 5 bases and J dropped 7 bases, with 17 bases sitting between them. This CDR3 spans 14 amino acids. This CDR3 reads CASSATSYGGTQYF. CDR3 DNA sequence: TGTGCCAGCAGCGCAACTAGTTACGGGGGGACCCAGTACTTC.

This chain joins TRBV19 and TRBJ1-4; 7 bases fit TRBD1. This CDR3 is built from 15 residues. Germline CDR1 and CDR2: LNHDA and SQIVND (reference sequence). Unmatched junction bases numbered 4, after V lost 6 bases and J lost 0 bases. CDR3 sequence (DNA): TGTGCCAGTAGACGGGACAGCACAACTAATGAAAAACTGTTTTTT. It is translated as CASRRDSTTNEKLFF.